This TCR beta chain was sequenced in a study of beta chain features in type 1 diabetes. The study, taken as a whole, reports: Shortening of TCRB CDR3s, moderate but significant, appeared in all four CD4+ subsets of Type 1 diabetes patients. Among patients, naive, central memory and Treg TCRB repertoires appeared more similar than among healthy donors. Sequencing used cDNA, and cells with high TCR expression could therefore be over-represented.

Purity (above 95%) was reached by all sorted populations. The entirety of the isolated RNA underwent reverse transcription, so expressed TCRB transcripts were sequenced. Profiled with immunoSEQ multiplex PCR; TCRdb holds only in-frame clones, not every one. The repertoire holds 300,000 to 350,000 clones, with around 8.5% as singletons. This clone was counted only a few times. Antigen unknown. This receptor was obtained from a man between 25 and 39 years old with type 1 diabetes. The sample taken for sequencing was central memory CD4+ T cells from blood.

The chain's CDR3 is CASSRERGSLGDTQYF. CDR3 nucleotide sequence: TGTGCCAGCAGCCGCGAGCGGGGGAGTCTAGGAGATACGCAGTATTTT. This chain links TRBV7-8 with TRBJ2-3, with 8 bases that match TRBD2. Trimming removed 5 bases from V and 5 bases from J; junction bases left unmatched: 12. This CDR3 has 16 residues. Germline V gives CDR1 SGHVS, CDR2 FQNEAQ.